The 7 T cell receptor beta chains reported below all come from one sample, sequenced in a study of human T cells and chemical hapten exposure (dated by TCRdb to the early 2020s). Libraries were made using RACE. The listed sequencing device is NextSeq 500. The public sequencing data were trimmed at Q25 with fastp and processed into clonotypes with MiXCR by TCRdb, which kept only in-frame beta chains. All rows with the same CDR3 protein become a single entry with the most common DNA and genes. The sample data list 300,000 to 450,000 distinct CDR3 sequences, and around 5.5% of these were observed just once. 2.5% to 3% of the sample rests with the top ten. The sample's time point, from its label and the paper: pre-sensitization, week 0. The treatment or condition label on this specimen signifies: therapeutic diphenylcyclopropenone sensitization with weekly scalp DPC. The source material was whole blood, sampled in connection with sensitization to the hapten diphenylcyclopropenone (DPC). The receptors stem from a woman between 45 and 65 years old with alopecia areata. Some clones in this sample may be carry-over from other donors' samples.

As concerns this clonotype: One junction end disagrees with the germline gene, perhaps due to a read error. The genes are TRBV19 and TRBJ2-1, with unresolved D. The CDR3 spans 15 residues. Germline lookup yields CDR1 LNHDA and CDR2 SQIVND (reference sequence). The CDR3 sequence is CASSIERVLPGAPVF. The DNA of the CDR3 is TGTGCCAGTAGTATTGAACGGGTGCTCCCAGGAGCGCCGGTCTTC.

This clonotype has more than one count but fewer than ten. The chain links TRBV18 to TRBJ2-3, with 9 bases that match TRBD2. V was clipped by 6 bases and J by 2 bases; unmatched bases: 3. This CDR3 comprises 14 residues. CDR1 and CDR2 (germline): KGHSH, LQKENI. The chain's CDR3 is CASSRLADTDTQYF. As DNA, the CDR3 is TGTGCCAGCTCCCGACTAGCGGACACAGATACGCAGTATTTT.

This clonotype was recorded at least ten times. This chain joins TRBV24-1 and TRBJ2-2; D not certain. Germline-derived CDR1 and CDR2 are KGHDR and SFDVKD. The V end lost 4 bases, the J end lost 6 bases, and 11 bases lay between the germline ends. CDR3 length: 14 residues. The CDR3, as DNA: TGTGCCACCAGTGACCCGGACGGCTCCGGGGAGCTGTTTTTT. Translating it yields CATSDPDGSGELFF.

There are many counts of this clonotype. This sequence joins TRBV4-1 and TRBJ2-1, with D perhaps TRBD2 (6 bases). Germline V lookup: CDR1 MGHRA, CDR2 YSYEKL. V was shortened by 1 base and J by 2 bases, with 12 bases between the two germline ends. This CDR3 comprises 16 residues. As DNA, the CDR3 is TGCGCCAGCAGCCAAGGAAGCGGGTTCACCTACAATGAGCAGTTCTTC. Translated: CASSQGSGFTYNEQFF.

This clonotype was picked up many times. V gene TRBV6-6 combines with J gene TRBJ1-6; D remains ambiguous. Trimming removed 0 bases from V and 6 bases from J, with 9 bases in between. The germline V gene encodes CDR1 MNHNY and CDR2 SVGAGI (reference sequence). CDR3 size: 15 residues. CDR3 in amino acids: CASSYSPPVNSPLHF. Here the CDR3 DNA reads TGTGCCAGCAGTTACTCCCCCCCAGTTAATTCACCCCTCCACTTT.

This clonotype was detected many times. The rearrangement links TRBV13 to TRBJ2-7; a possible D gene is TRBD2 (6 bases). This CDR3 contains 14 residues. Germline values: CDR1 PRHDT, CDR2 FYEKMQ (reference sequence). Trimming removed 6 bases from V and 2 bases from J, with 14 bases in between. This CDR3 reads CASRVGPGAYEQYF. The CDR3 DNA reads as TGTGCCAGCAGGGTGGGGCCGGGGGCCTACGAGCAGTACTTC.

This chain joins TRBV10-2 and TRBJ1-4, with D perhaps matching TRBD1 (5 bases). The germline CDR1 and CDR2 sequences are WSHSY and SAAADI. Trimming cost V 0 bases and J 1 base, with 9 bases left between them. The CDR3 covers 16 residues. The CDR3, as DNA: TGCGCCAGCAGTGAGTCCCGCGGGGGAACTAATGAAAAACTGTTTTTT. Encoded protein: CASSESRGGTNEKLFF.